Reported below is one T cell receptor (beta chain). Germline CDR1 reads SGHVS; CDR2 reads FQNEAQ. Between the trimmed V and J ends, which lost 8 bases and 2 bases, there was a span of 4 bases. The CDR3 totals 11 residues. The data are from a study of shared clonotypes between healthy human individuals. Repertoires were generated with immunoSEQ multiplex PCR, while TCRdb's copy carries only in-frame clones and drops some. Found here are 530,000 or so clones, approximately 79% of them singletons; the top ten hold approximately 12%. The sample comprised PBMCs. The rearrangement joins TRBV7-8 to TRBJ1-3; D remains unclear. This receptor was taken from a woman aged 40 to 55 in good health. Some clones in this sample may be carry-over from other donors' samples. DNA of the CDR3: TGTGCCAGCCGCACTGGAAACACCATATATTTT. Amino acid sequence: CASRTGNTIYF.